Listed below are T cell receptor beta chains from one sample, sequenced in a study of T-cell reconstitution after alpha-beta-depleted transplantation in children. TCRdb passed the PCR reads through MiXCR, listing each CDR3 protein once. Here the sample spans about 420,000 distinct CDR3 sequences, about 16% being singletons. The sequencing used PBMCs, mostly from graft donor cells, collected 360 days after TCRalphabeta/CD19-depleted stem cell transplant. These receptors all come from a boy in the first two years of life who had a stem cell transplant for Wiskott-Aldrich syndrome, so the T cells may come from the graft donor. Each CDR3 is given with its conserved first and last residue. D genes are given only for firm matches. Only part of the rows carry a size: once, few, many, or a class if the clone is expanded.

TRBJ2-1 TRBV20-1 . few CSDRTPLGYNEQFF TGCAGTGATAGGACCCCTTTGGGGTACAATGAGCAGTTCTTC
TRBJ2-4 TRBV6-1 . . CASSGGIRLRNIQYF TGTGCCAGCAGTGGCGGAATAAGACTGAGAAACATTCAGTACTTC
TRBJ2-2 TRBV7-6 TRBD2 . CASSLGSPSGSNLAGELFF TGTGCCAGCAGCTTAGGTTCGCCTAGCGGGAGTAATCTGGCCGGGGAGCTGTTTTTT
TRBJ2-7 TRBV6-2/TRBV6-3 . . CASSYPFGAEYYEQYF TGTGCCAGCAGTTACCCCTTTGGAGCCGAGTACTACGAGCAGTACTTC
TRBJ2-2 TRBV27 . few CASSPATTNTGELFF TGTGCCAGCAGTCCGGCAACAACCAACACCGGGGAGCTGTTTTTT
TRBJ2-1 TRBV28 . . CASSLGPWSNNEQFF TGTGCCAGCAGTTTGGGGCCCTGGTCGAACAATGAGCAGTTCTTC
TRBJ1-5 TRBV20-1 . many CSARDPGTHNQPQHF TGCAGTGCTAGAGATCCCGGCACTCATAATCAGCCCCAGCATTTT
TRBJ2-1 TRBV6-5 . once CASSYSRQTNEQFF TGTGCCAGCAGTTACTCGCGGCAGACCAATGAGCAGTTCTTC
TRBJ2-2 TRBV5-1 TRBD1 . CASSRRGTGDTGELFF TGCGCCAGCAGCCGCCGTGGGACAGGAGACACCGGGGAGCTGTTTTTT
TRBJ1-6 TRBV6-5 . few CASSYSRHRDNSPLHF TGTGCCAGCAGTTACTCCAGGCACAGGGATAATTCACCCCTCCACTTT
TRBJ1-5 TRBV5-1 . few CASSFRGDNQPQHF TGCGCCAGCAGCTTTAGGGGGGACAATCAGCCCCAGCATTTT
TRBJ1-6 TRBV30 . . CAWSVQSPLHF TGTGCCTGGAGTGTACAATCACCCCTCCACTTT
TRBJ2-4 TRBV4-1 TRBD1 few CASSQGQGSLPKNIQYF TGCGCCAGCAGCCAAGGACAGGGAAGCTTGCCCAAAAACATTCAGTACTTC
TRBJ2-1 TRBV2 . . CASKEPGPILNEQFF TGTGCCAGCAAAGAACCGGGGCCTATTCTCAATGAGCAGTTCTTC
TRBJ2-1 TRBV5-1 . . CASSLLVAGSTYNEQFF TGCGCCAGCAGCCTTTTGGTGGCGGGAAGTACCTACAATGAGCAGTTCTTC
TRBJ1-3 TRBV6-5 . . CASSYSPGNTIYF TGTGCCAGCAGTTACTCGCCGGGAAACACCATATATTTT
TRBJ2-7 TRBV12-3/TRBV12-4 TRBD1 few CASSLGQGPLYEQYF TGTGCCAGCAGTTTAGGACAGGGTCCCCTCTACGAGCAGTACTTC
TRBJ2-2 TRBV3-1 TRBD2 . CASSLAGSNTGELFF TGTGCCAGCAGCCTAGCGGGTTCGAACACCGGGGAGCTGTTTTTT
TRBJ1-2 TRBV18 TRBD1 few CASSGTAGYTF TGTGCCAGCTCTGGGACAGCTGGCTACACCTTC
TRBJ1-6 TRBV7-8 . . CASSTRRENSPLHF TGTGCCAGCAGCACCCGACGGGAGAATTCACCCCTCCACTTT
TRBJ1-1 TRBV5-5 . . CASSPVNTEAFF TGTGCCAGCAGCCCGGTGAACACTGAAGCTTTCTTT
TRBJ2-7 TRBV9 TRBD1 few CASSPRQGKQYF TGTGCCAGCAGCCCCAGACAGGGAAAGCAGTACTTC
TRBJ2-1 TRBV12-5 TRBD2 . CASGGDAGTSGYNEQFF TGTGCTAGTGGTGGGGACGCCGGGACTAGCGGTTACAATGAGCAGTTCTTC